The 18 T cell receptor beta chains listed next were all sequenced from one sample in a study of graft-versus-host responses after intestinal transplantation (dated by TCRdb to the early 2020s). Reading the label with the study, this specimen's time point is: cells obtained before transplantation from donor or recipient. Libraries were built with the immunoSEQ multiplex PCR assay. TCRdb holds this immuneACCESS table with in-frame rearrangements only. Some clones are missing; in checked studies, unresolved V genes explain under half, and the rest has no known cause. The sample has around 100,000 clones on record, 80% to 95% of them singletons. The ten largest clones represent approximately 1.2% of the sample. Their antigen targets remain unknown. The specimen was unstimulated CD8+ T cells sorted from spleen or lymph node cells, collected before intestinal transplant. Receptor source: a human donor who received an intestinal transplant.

Here the CDR3 DNA reads TGTGCCAGCAGTTCGACCCTCTACTACGAGCAGTACTTC. This translates into CASSSTLYYEQYF. The V gene is TRBV27, the J gene TRBJ2-7, with D hard to call. V was cut by 4 bases and J by 3 bases, with 10 bases left in between. Germline V gene data show CDR1 as MNHEY and CDR2 as SMNVEV (reference sequence). The CDR3 spans 13 residues.

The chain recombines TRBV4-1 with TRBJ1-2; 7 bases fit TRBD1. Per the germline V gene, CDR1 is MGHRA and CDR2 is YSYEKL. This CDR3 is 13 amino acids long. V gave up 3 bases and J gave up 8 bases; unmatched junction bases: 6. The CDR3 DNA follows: TGCGCCAGCAGCCAGACAGGGTACAGCGGCTACACCTTC. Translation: CASSQTGYSGYTF.

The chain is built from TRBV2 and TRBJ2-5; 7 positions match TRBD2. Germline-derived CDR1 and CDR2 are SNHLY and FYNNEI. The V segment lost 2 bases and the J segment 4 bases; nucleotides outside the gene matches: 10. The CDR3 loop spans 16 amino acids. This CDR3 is CASSEWERGAGETQYF. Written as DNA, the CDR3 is TGTGCCAGCAGTGAATGGGAGCGGGGAGCCGGAGAGACCCAGTACTTC. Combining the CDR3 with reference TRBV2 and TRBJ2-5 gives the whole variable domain EPEVTQTPSHQVTQMGQEVILRCVPISNHLYFYWYRQILGQKVEFLVSFYNNEISEKSEIFDDQFSVERPDGSNFTLKIRSTKLEDSAMYFCASSEWERGAGETQYFGPGTRLLVL.

In DNA, the CDR3 is TGTGCCAGCAGCTCTTTCACATACGAGCAGTACTTC. This sequence encodes CASSSFTYEQYF. The chain combines TRBV7-9 with TRBJ2-7; D unclear. V lost 4 bases and J 4 bases, leaving 8 bases between the germline ends. The germline V gene has CDR1 SEHNR and CDR2 FQNEAQ (reference sequence). This CDR3 contains 12 residues.

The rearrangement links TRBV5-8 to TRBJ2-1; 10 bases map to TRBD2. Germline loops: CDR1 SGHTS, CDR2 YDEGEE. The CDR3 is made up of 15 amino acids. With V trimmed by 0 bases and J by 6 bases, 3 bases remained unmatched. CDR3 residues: CASSLALAGINEQFF. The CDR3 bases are TGTGCCAGCAGCTTGGCACTAGCGGGGATCAATGAGCAGTTCTTC.

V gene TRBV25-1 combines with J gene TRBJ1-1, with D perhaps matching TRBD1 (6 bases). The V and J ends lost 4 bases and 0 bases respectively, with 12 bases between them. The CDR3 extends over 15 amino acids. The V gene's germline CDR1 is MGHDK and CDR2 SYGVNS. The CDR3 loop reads CASSAGQILNTEAFF. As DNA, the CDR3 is TGTGCCAGCAGTGCAGGACAGATCCTGAACACTGAAGCTTTCTTT.

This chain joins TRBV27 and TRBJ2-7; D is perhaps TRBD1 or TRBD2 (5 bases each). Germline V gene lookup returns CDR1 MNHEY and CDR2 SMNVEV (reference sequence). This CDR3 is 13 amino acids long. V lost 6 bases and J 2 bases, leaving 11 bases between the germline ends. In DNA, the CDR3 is TGTGCCAGCAGGCTCCGGGGCACCTACGAGCAGTACTTC. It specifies CASRLRGTYEQYF.

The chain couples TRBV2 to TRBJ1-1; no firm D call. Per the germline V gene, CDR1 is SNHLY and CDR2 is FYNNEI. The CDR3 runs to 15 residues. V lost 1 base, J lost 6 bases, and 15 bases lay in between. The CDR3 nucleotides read TGTGCCAGCAGTGAAGGACTTGGATTCGACGCTGAAGCTTTCTTT. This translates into CASSEGLGFDAEAFF. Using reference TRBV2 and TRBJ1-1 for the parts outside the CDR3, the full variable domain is EPEVTQTPSHQVTQMGQEVILRCVPISNHLYFYWYRQILGQKVEFLVSFYNNEISEKSEIFDDQFSVERPDGSNFTLKIRSTKLEDSAMYFCASSEGLGFDAEAFFGQGTRLTVV.

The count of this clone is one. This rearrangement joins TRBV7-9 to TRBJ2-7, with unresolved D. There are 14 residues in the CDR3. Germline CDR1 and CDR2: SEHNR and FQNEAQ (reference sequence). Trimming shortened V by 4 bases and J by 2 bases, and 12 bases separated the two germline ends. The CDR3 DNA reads TGTGCCAGCAGCTCTCCCTGGAAACCCTACGAGCAGTACTTC. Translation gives CASSSPWKPYEQYF.

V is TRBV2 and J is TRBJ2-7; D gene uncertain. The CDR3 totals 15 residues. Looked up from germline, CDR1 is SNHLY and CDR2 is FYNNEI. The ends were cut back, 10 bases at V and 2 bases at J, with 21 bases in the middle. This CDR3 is CANSIYGPPPYEQYF. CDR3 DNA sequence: TGTGCCAACTCGATATATGGGCCTCCCCCCTACGAGCAGTACTTC.

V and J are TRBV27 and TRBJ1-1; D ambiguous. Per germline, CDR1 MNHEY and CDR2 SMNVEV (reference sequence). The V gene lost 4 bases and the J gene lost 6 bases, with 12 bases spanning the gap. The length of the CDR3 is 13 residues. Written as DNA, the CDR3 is TGTGCCAGCAGTTCGCTGGCGGGCCCTGAAGCTTTCTTT. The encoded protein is CASSSLAGPEAFF.

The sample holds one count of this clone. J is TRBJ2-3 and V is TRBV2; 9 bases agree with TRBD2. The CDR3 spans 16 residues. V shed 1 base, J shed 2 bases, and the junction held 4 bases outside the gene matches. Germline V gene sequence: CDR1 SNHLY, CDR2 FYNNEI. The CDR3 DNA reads TGTGCCAGCAGTGAAGGGCTAGCGGGGTACACAGATACGCAGTATTTT. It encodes CASSEGLAGYTDTQYF.

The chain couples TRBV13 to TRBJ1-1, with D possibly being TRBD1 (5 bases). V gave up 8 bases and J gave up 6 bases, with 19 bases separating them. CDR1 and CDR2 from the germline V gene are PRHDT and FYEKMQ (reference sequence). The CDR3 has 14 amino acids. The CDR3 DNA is TGTGCCAGCCGAGCCGGGACCGGGGATCCTGAAGCTTTCTTT. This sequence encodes CASRAGTGDPEAFF.

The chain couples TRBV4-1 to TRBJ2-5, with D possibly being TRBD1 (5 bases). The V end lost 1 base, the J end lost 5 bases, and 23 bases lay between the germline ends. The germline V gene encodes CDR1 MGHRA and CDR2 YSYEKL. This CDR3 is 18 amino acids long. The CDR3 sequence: CASSQAGQSLPQRETQYF. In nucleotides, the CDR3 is TGCGCCAGCAGCCAAGCCGGACAAAGTCTGCCCCAAAGGGAGACCCAGTACTTC.

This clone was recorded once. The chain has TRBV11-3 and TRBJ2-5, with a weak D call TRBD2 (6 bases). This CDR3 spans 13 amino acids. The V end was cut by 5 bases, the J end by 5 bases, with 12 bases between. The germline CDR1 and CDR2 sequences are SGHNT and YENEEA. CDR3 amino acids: CASSGPGGETQYF. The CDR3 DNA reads TGTGCCAGCAGCGGGCCCGGAGGGGAGACCCAGTACTTC.

CDR3 coding DNA: TGTGCCAGCAGCTTCCTAGGATCGGATACGCAGTATTTT. Translation: CASSFLGSDTQYF. V gene TRBV7-6 combines with J gene TRBJ2-3; no firm D call. Per the germline V gene, CDR1 is SGHVS and CDR2 is FNYEAQ. Between the trimmed V and J ends, which lost 3 bases and 6 bases, there was a span of 10 bases. The CDR3 has 13 amino acids. Filled out from reference TRBV7-6 and TRBJ2-3, the complete variable domain reads GAGVSQSPRYKVTKRGQDVALRCDPISGHVSLYWYRQALGQGPEFLTYFNYEAQQDKSGLPNDRFSAERPEGSISTLTIQRTEQRDSAMYRCASSFLGSDTQYFGPGTRLTVL.

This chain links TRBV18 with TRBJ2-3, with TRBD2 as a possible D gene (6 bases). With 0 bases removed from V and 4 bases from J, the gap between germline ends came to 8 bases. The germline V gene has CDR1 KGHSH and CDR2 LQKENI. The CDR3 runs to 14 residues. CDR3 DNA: TGTGCCAGCTCACCACCCGGGGAGGCAGATACGCAGTATTTT. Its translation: CASSPPGEADTQYF.

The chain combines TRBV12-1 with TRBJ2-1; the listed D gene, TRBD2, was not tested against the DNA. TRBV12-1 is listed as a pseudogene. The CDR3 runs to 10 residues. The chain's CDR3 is CASSSDEQFF. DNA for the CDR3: TGTGCCAGCAGCTCTGATGAGCAGTTCTTC.